This T cell receptor beta chain was captured in a study of glioma-infiltrating T cells (dated by TCRdb to about 2016). About the full investigation: TCR alpha- and beta-chain repertoires were sequenced from glioma tissue, non-neoplastic brain tissue and matched peripheral blood mononuclear cells. Three low-grade glioma patients, seven to nine primary glioblastoma patients, and three non-glioma patients who contributed non-neoplastic brain tissue made up the paired cohort. Each tissue-infiltrating repertoire was compared with the same patient's peripheral blood repertoire to measure divergence between tissue and blood T-cell populations. Results and caveats for the whole study, not just this receptor: Tissue and blood shared very few CDR3 sequences, a result attributed to high CDR3 diversity and limited sampling. The group comparisons were based on small numbers of patients: three non-neoplastic, three low-grade glioma and about eight glioblastoma patients. VJ-independent divergence between tissue and blood was lower than expected in non-neoplastic patients but higher than expected in all gliomas, particularly low-grade gliomas.

The CDR3 has 16 amino acids, counting the end cysteine and phenylalanine. Only the CDR3 DNA stays, 48 bases, in frame from base 1. Trimming leaves V shorter by 10 bases and J shorter by 1 base, with the junction holding 11 bases beyond the gene matches. CDR1 and CDR2 (LNHDA, SQIVND) derive from the germline V gene (reference sequence). A note on this clonotype: This receptor's antigen is unknown. No much larger clone exists at a distance of one base, and base qualities are not known.

The iRepertoire nested amplicon-rescue multiplex PCR (arm-PCR) platform was used to amplify TCR alpha and beta CDR3 regions from RNA. One-step reverse transcription and amplification used roughly 100-450 ng of tissue mRNA or PBMC total RNA as input. Following bead purification, Illumina adapters were added by a secondary multiplex PCR, and libraries between 200 and 400 bp were gel-purified. Libraries carried internal 6-nucleotide barcodes used for demultiplexing. The libraries were sequenced on an Illumina MiSeq using 2x220 or 2x250 nucleotide paired-end reads. The authors' pipeline ran thus. FLASH 1.2.11 was used to merge paired reads, and BWA-MEM then aligned the reads to the GRCh37 human genome before TRA and TRB reads were extracted. V and J assignment used an IMGT-derived reference of cassette sequences and CDR3 motifs that included pseudogenes. Three-frame translation of reads was performed, and productive CDR3s were defined as those with a C...FGXG motif and no stop codons. Clonotypes were defined as unique combinations of V-J cassette pair and CDR3 amino acid sequence. Filtering of reads was based on Hamming distance, with the threshold set by the sequence error rate of each sample in mapped regions. The public reads were run again by TCRdb, first through fastp at Q25 and then through MiXCR, and only productive beta chains were kept. When rows share a CDR3 protein, they turn into one entry using the most common DNA and genes. The authors' filters were not applied to this entry. The table for this sample lists about 210,000 distinct CDR3 sequences; more than 25% of them were counted only once. The ten largest clones take up around 20% of the sample.

This sequence uses TRBV19 and TRBJ2-2; TRBD2 agrees with 8 junctional bases. This sequence was found in a human donor with low-grade glioma or glioblastoma, undergoing nonglioma brain surgery, or in good health (not recorded which). The sequencing input was glioma tissue, nonneoplastic brain tissue, or PBMCs (not recorded which). The bases are TGTGCCACAAAGGGCTTCGCGGGGGGGAACACCGGGGAGCTGTTTTTT. This translates into CATKGFAGGNTGELFF.